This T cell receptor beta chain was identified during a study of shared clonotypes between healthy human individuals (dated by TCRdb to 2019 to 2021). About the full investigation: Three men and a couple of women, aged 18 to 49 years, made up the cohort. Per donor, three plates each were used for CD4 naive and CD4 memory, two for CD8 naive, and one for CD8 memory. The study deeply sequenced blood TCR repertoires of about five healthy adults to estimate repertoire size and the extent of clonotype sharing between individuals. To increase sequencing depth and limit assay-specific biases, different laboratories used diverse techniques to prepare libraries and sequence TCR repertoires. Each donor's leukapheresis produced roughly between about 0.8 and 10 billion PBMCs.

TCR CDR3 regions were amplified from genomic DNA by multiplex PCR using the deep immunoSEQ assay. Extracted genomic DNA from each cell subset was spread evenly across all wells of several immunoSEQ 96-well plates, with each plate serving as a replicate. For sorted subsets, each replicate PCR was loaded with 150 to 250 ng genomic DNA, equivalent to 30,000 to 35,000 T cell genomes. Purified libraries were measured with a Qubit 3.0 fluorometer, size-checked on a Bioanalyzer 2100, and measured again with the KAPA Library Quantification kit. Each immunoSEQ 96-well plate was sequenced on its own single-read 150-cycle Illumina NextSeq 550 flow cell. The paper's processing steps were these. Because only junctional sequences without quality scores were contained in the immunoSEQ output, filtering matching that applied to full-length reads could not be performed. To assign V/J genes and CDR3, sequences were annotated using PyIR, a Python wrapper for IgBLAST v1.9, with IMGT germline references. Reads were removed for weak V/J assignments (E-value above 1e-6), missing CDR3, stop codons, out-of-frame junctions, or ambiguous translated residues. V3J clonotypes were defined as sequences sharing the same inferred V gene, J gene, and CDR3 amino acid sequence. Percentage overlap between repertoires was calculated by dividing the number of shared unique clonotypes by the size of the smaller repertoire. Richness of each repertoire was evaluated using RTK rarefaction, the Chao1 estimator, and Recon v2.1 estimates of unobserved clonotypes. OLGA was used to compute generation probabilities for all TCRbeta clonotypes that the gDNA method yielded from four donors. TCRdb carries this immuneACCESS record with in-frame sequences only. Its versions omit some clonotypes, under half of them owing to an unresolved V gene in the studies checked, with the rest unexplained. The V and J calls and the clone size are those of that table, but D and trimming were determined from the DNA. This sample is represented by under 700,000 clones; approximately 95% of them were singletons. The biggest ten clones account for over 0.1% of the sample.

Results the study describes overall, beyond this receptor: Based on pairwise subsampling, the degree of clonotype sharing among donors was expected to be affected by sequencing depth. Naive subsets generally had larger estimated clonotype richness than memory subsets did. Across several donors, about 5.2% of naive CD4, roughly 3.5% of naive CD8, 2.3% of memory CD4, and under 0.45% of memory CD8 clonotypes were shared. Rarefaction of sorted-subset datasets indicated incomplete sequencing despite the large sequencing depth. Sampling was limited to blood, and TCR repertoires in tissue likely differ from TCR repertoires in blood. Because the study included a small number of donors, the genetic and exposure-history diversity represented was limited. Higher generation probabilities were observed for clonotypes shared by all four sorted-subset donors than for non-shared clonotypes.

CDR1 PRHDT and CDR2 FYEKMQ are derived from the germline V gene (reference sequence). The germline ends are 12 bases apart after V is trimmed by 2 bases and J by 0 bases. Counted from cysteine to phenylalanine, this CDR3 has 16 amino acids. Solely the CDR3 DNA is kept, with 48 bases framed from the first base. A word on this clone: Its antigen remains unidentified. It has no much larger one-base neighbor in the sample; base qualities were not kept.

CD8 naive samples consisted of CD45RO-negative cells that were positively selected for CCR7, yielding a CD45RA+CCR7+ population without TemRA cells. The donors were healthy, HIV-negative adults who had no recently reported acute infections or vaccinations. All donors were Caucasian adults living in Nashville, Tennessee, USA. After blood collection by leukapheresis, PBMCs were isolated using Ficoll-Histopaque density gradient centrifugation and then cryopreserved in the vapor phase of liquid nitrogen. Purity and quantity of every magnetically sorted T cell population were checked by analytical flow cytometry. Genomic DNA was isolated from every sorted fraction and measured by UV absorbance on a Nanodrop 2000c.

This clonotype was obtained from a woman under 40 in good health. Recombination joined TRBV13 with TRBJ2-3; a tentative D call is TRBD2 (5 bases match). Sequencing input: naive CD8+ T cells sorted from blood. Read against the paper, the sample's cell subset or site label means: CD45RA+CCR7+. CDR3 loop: CASSLSSGPSTDTQYF. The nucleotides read TGTGCCAGCAGCTTAAGCAGCGGACCTAGCACAGATACGCAGTATTTT.